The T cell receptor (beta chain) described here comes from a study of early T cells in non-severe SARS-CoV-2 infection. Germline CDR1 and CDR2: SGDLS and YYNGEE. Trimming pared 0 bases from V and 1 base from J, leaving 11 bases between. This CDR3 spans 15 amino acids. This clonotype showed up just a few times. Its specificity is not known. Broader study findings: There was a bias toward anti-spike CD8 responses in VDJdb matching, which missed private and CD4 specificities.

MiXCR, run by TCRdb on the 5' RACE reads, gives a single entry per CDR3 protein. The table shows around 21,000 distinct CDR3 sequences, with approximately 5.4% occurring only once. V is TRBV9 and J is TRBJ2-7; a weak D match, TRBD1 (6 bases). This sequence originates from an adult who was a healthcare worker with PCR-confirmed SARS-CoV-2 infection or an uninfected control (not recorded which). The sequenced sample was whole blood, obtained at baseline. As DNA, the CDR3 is TGTGCCAGCAGCGTAGGCACAGGGAAGTCCTACGAGCAGTACTTC. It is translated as CASSVGTGKSYEQYF.